The source of this T cell receptor (beta chain) is a study of beta chain features in type 1 diabetes. Trimming removed 1 base from V and 10 bases from J; junction bases left unmatched: 5. The germline V gene has CDR1 GTSNPN and CDR2 SVGIG (reference sequence). There are 14 residues in the CDR3. Points from the study as a whole: Lower insertion and higher deletion counts appeared at VDJ junctions in type 1 diabetes patients. PCR might pick shorter templates more often, in the same way for patients and controls.

Expressed TCRB transcripts were sequenced after all isolated RNA was converted to cDNA. Sequencing was performed with immunoSEQ multiplex PCR; in TCRdb, only in-frame clones are kept and a portion is missing. The data hold about 360,000 clones, with over 10% observed a single time. With respect to this clone: Its antigen is not known. Distinct nucleotide sequences in the sample also encode this CDR3.

The receptor's source is a man between 18 and 35 years old in good health. The V and J genes are TRBV30 and TRBJ1-6, with 9 nucleotides matching TRBD1. Material: naive CD4+ T cells from blood. The CDR3 region is CAWSAGQGSSPLHF. CDR3 DNA sequence: TGTGCCTGGAGTGCCGGACAGGGGAGCTCACCCCTCCACTTT. The entire variable domain, with the rest obtained from reference TRBV30 and TRBJ1-6, is as follows: SQTIHQWPATLVQPVGSPLSLECTVEGTSNPNLYWYRQAAGRGLQLLFYSVGIGQISSEVPQNLSASRPQDRQFILSSKKLLLSDSGFYLCAWSAGQGSSPLHFGNGTRLTVT.